This T cell receptor (beta chain) was found in a study of regulatory T cells in long-lasting Graves disease. Time point: newly diagnosed GD, antithyroid drugs for less than 3 months. The TCR library was made from RNA extracted from PBMCs. Between the trimmed V and J ends, which lost 0 bases and 4 bases, there was a span of 21 bases. Germline CDR1 MNHEY, CDR2 SVGAGI. The CDR3 sequence is 19 residues long. Both iRepertoire HTBI primers and Arm-PCR of CDR3 regions were used to build the TCR beta libraries. TCRdb itself ran the multiplex PCR reads through MiXCR, one entry per CDR3 protein. This table has around 450,000 distinct CDR3 sequences, approximately 15% appearing once. The same data also contributed to another study, on T cells in Graves' hyperthyroidism and ophthalmopathy.

The sequence was collected from a woman aged 40 to 50 with Graves disease. The genes are TRBV6-5 and TRBJ2-2, with D possibly being TRBD2 (5 bases). Sequences were derived from peripheral blood mononuclear cells (PBMCs), sampled at new diagnosis, from a patient treated with antithyroid drugs. DNA for the CDR3: TGTGCCAGCAGTTACTCGAGCGGTTTGGGTTTTTCGGGCACCGGGGAGCTGTTTTTT. Translation: CASSYSSGLGFSGTGELFF.